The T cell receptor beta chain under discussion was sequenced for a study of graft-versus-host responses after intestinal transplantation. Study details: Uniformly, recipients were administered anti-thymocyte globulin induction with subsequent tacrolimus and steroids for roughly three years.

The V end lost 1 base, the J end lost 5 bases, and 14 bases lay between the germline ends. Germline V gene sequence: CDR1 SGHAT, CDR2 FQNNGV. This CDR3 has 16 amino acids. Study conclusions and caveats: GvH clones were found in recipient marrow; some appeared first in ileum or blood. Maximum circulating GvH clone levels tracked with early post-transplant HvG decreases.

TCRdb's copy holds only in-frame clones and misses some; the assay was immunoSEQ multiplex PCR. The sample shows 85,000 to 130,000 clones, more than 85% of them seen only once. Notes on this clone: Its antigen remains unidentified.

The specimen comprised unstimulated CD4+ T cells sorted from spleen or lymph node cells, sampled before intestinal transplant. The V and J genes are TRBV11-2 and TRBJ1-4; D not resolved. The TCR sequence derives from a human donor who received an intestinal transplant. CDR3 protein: CASSLGVTQENEKLFF. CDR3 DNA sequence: TGTGCCAGCAGCTTAGGGGTCACGCAGGAGAATGAAAAACTGTTTTTT.